This is a list of T cell receptor beta chains from one sample in a study of vaccination effects on CD4 cells after COVID-19. TCRdb keeps only in-frame clones here, not all; method: immunoSEQ multiplex PCR. The sample lists around 69,000 clones, approximately 79% occurring once. Their recognized antigens are unknown. Material: CD4+ T cells from PBMCs cultured without peptide, obtained after COVID-19 vaccination. These receptors were taken from a human donor who received a COVID-19 vaccine. The CDR3 runs from the conserved cysteine through the conserved F or W. The D gene is left open where the match is weak. Rows give clone size only sometimes, using once, few, many, or a class for an expanded clone.

CDR3aa,CDR3nt,d_gene,abundance,v_gene,j_gene
CASSEARGGRTQYF,TGTGCCAGCAGTGAGGCGCGGGGGGGGAGGACGCAGTATTTT,TRBD2,.,TRBV2,TRBJ2-3
CASSLAGGQETQYF,TGTGCCAGCAGCCTAGCGGGGGGCCAAGAGACCCAGTACTTC,TRBD2,.,TRBV6-5,TRBJ2-5
CASSLGSAAYGYTF,TGTGCCAGCAGCTTGGGGTCTGCCGCCTATGGCTACACCTTC,.,few,TRBV5-6,TRBJ1-2
CASSQDLQGGDTQYF,TGTGCCAGCAGCCAAGATTTACAGGGAGGAGATACGCAGTATTTT,.,.,TRBV4-2,TRBJ2-3
CASSLVRQNTEAFF,TGTGCCAGCAGCTTAGTGCGTCAGAACACTGAAGCTTTCTTT,.,.,TRBV7-2,TRBJ1-1
CASIPWAFSGNTIYF,TGTGCCAGCATCCCCTGGGCCTTCTCTGGAAACACCATATATTTT,.,few,TRBV6-5,TRBJ1-3
CASSPEGGASQPQHF,TGTGCCAGCAGCCCGGAGGGGGGGGCGAGTCAGCCCCAGCATTTT,.,.,TRBV9,TRBJ1-5
CASSAGRGTDTQYF,TGTGCCAGCAGTGCGGGGAGGGGCACAGATACGCAGTATTTT,TRBD2,once,TRBV2,TRBJ2-3
CASSHNGETETQYF,TGCGCCAGCAGCCACAACGGAGAAACGGAGACCCAGTACTTC,.,.,TRBV5-1,TRBJ2-5
CASRGDRGHEKLFF,TGCGCCAGCAGGGGGGACAGGGGGCATGAAAAACTGTTTTTT,TRBD1,once,TRBV5-1,TRBJ1-4
CAISEPGAVTYGYTF,TGTGCCATCAGTGAGCCGGGGGCCGTAACCTATGGCTACACCTTC,.,once,TRBV10-3,TRBJ1-2
CASSVGQGRVYGYTF,TGTGCCAGCAGCGTAGGACAGGGGAGAGTCTATGGCTACACCTTC,TRBD1,.,TRBV9,TRBJ1-2
CASSGQGVRYNEQFF,TGTGCCAGCAGTGGACAGGGAGTACGGTACAATGAGCAGTTCTTC,TRBD1,few,TRBV25-1,TRBJ2-1
CASSLVRSWENQPQHF,TGCGCCAGCAGCTTGGTTAGATCCTGGGAAAATCAGCCCCAGCATTTT,.,few,TRBV5-1,TRBJ1-5
CASSSFLQGGGYTF,TGTGCCAGCAGCTCTTTTCTCCAGGGAGGGGGCTACACCTTC,.,.,TRBV9,TRBJ1-2
CASSLGLAGGLAETQYF,TGCGCCAGCAGCTTGGGACTAGCGGGGGGCTTGGCCGAGACCCAGTACTTC,TRBD2,few,TRBV5-1,TRBJ2-5
CAWGSDRGLNNSPLHF,TGTGCCTGGGGGAGCGACAGGGGACTTAATAATTCACCCCTCCACTTT,TRBD1,.,TRBV30,TRBJ1-6
CASFDGLLYGYTF,TGTGCCAGCTTTGACGGATTACTTTATGGCTACACCTTC,.,once,TRBV28,TRBJ1-2
CASSPPDLNTGELFF,TGTGCCAGCTCACCACCCGATTTGAACACCGGGGAGCTGTTTTTT,.,.,TRBV18,TRBJ2-2
CASSILRARFDTEAFF,TGTGCCAGTAGTATTTTAAGGGCGAGGTTCGACACTGAAGCTTTCTTT,.,.,TRBV19,TRBJ1-1
CASRKQGPYNEQFF,TGTGCCAGTAGGAAACAGGGTCCCTACAATGAGCAGTTCTTC,.,.,TRBV19,TRBJ2-1
CASSWPGNQPQHF,TGTGCCAGCAGTTGGCCCGGGAATCAGCCCCAGCATTTT,.,.,TRBV12-3/TRBV12-4,TRBJ1-5
CAIRNQENTEAFF,TGTGCCATCAGGAACCAGGAGAACACTGAAGCTTTCTTT,.,.,TRBV10-3,TRBJ1-1
CASSFTGGTGNTIYF,TGTGCCAGCAGCTTTACAGGGGGCACTGGAAACACCATATATTTT,TRBD1,.,TRBV7-2,TRBJ1-3
CASSQQGSTGELFF,TGTGCCAGCAGCCAACAGGGATCCACCGGGGAGCTGTTTTTT,.,.,TRBV5-4,TRBJ2-2
CASSQDRNQPQHF,TGTGCCAGCAGCCAAGACAGAAATCAGCCCCAGCATTTT,.,.,TRBV2,TRBJ1-5
CASSSRDRVAKTQYF,TGTGCCAGCAGTTCCCGGGACAGGGTTGCGAAGACCCAGTACTTC,TRBD1,once,TRBV2,TRBJ2-5
CASSVEGGVSEAFF,TGTGCCAGCAGCGTAGAAGGAGGGGTCTCTGAAGCTTTCTTT,.,.,TRBV9,TRBJ1-1
CASSLGGADYGYTF,TGTGCCAGCAGCTTGGGGGGGGCTGACTATGGCTACACCTTC,.,.,TRBV5-4,TRBJ1-2
CASSPVADREGLYGYTF,TGTGCCAGCTCACCTGTAGCTGACAGGGAGGGGCTCTATGGCTACACCTTC,TRBD1,.,TRBV18,TRBJ1-2
CASSLHPGNTEAFF,TGTGCCAGCAGCCTCCACCCGGGTAACACTGAAGCTTTCTTT,.,few,TRBV9,TRBJ1-1
CASSPSETGNNEQFF,TGTGCCAGCTCACCATCGGAGACAGGGAACAATGAGCAGTTCTTC,TRBD1,.,TRBV18,TRBJ2-1
CASSLDRSNTEAFF,TGCGCCAGCAGCTTGGATAGATCCAACACTGAAGCTTTCTTT,.,.,TRBV5-1,TRBJ1-1
CAWSNSRHNEQFF,TGTGCCTGGAGCAATTCGCGGCACAATGAGCAGTTCTTC,.,.,TRBV30,TRBJ2-1
CASSSTGTQPQHF,TGTGCCAGCAGCTCGACAGGGACTCAGCCCCAGCATTTT,TRBD1,once,TRBV7-8,TRBJ1-5
CASSRTGIGDSPLHF,TGTGCCAGCAGCCGTACCGGGATTGGGGATTCACCCCTCCACTTT,.,.,TRBV7-9,TRBJ1-6
CASSQDSPTNEKLFF,TGTGCCAGCAGCCAAGACAGCCCAACTAATGAAAAACTGTTTTTT,.,.,TRBV7-2,TRBJ1-4
CASSLAWQATYGYTF,TGTGCCAGCAGCTTGGCCTGGCAGGCGACCTATGGCTACACCTTC,.,.,TRBV5-4,TRBJ1-2
CASSSPSGQTYNSPLHF,TGCGCCAGCAGCTCCCCCTCGGGACAGACCTATAATTCACCCCTCCACTTT,TRBD1,few,TRBV5-1,TRBJ1-6
CASSLFSTWDGAGELFF,TGTGCCAGCTCACTTTTTAGTACCTGGGATGGAGCCGGGGAGCTGTTTTTT,.,once,TRBV18,TRBJ2-2
CASSLAGVGNSPLHF,TGTGCCAGCAGCTTAGCGGGGGTAGGGAATTCACCCCTCCACTTT,.,.,TRBV7-8,TRBJ1-6
CASRGGGSTDTQYF,TGTGCCAGCAGGGGCGGGGGGAGCACAGATACGCAGTATTTT,TRBD2,.,TRBV6-5,TRBJ2-3
CASRGTANTGELFF,TGTGCCAGCAGGGGGACAGCGAACACCGGGGAGCTGTTTTTT,TRBD1,.,TRBV2,TRBJ2-2
CASSDRGLGTEAFF,TGTGCCAGCAGCGACAGGGGATTAGGGACTGAAGCTTTCTTT,TRBD1,.,TRBV7-2,TRBJ1-1
CAWSVKGDQPQHF,TGTGCCTGGAGTGTAAAGGGAGATCAGCCCCAGCATTTT,.,.,TRBV30,TRBJ1-5
CASSLRLAGQETQYF,TGTGCCAGCAGCCTACGACTAGCGGGCCAAGAGACCCAGTACTTC,TRBD2,once,TRBV7-9,TRBJ2-5
CASSPSGAGSDNEQFF,TGCGCCAGCAGCCCCTCAGGAGCGGGGTCTGACAATGAGCAGTTCTTC,TRBD2,.,TRBV4-3,TRBJ2-1
CASSLDRAQTQYF,TGTGCCAGCAGTCTGGACAGGGCACAGACCCAGTACTTC,TRBD1,.,TRBV6-5,TRBJ2-5
CASRGSGIPNQPQHF,TGTGCCAGCAGGGGTTCGGGGATTCCCAATCAGCCCCAGCATTTT,.,.,TRBV6-5,TRBJ1-5
CAISGGRNQPQHF,TGTGCCATCAGTGGCGGCAGAAATCAGCCCCAGCATTTT,.,few,TRBV10-3,TRBJ1-5
CASSFSGGPGNEQFF,TGTGCCAGCAGCTTCTCCGGGGGGCCGGGCAATGAGCAGTTCTTC,.,.,TRBV7-3,TRBJ2-1
CASSFHRGMNTEAFF,TGTGCCAGCAGTTTCCACAGGGGTATGAACACTGAAGCTTTCTTT,TRBD1,.,TRBV27,TRBJ1-1
CASSLGLAGPTDTQYF,TGCGCCAGCAGCCTGGGACTAGCGGGGCCCACAGATACGCAGTATTTT,TRBD2,.,TRBV5-1,TRBJ2-3
CASSLEAGTAGNTIYF,TGCGCCAGCAGCTTGGAGGCGGGGACGGCGGGAAACACCATATATTTT,.,.,TRBV5-1,TRBJ1-3
CASSDRGSGAQYF,TGTGCCAGTAGTGACAGGGGGTCCGGTGCGCAGTATTTT,TRBD1,.,TRBV19,TRBJ2-3
CASSLGSQETQYF,TGCGCCAGCAGCTTGGGCAGTCAAGAGACCCAGTACTTC,.,.,TRBV5-1,TRBJ2-5
CASSDRLTSGGALTETQYF,TGTGCCAGCAGTGATCGTCTGACTAGCGGGGGGGCTCTGACGGAGACCCAGTACTTC,TRBD2,.,TRBV2,TRBJ2-5
CASSRSTGGGYTDTQYF,TGTGCCAGCAGCCGAAGCACAGGTGGAGGATACACAGATACGCAGTATTTT,.,.,TRBV6-6,TRBJ2-3
CASSLAQGYGYTF,TGTGCCAGCAGCTTGGCACAGGGGTATGGCTACACCTTC,TRBD1,.,TRBV5-5,TRBJ1-2
CASSPRGPLSGNTIYF,TGTGCCAGCTCACCTCGCGGTCCACTCTCTGGAAACACCATATATTTT,.,.,TRBV18,TRBJ1-3